The rows below give T cell receptor beta chains drawn from one sample of a study of blood T cell repertoires in COVID-19. TCRdb keeps only in-frame clones here, not all; method: immunoSEQ multiplex PCR. Of about 190,000 clones in the sample, roughly 90% were seen once. The sample consisted of peripheral blood. The receptors originated from a man in his forties with acute or convalescent COVID-19. The CDR3 runs from the conserved cysteine through the conserved F or W. The D gene is left open where the match is weak. Some rows have no size entry. The others give once, few or many, or a class for an expanded clone.

abundance	v_gene	d_gene	j_gene	CDR3nt	CDR3aa
NA	TRBV6-4	NA	TRBJ1-2	TGTGCCAGCAGTGTGACAGAGACGGATGGCTACACCTTC	CASSVTETDGYTF
NA	TRBV11-2	NA	TRBJ2-2	TGTGCCAGCAGCTTAGTGTCAGGGGGACTTACCGGGGAGCTGTTTTTT	CASSLVSGGLTGELFF
once	TRBV2	TRBD2	TRBJ2-1	TGTGCCAGCAGTGAAGATGCGGGGGGAGCCCGGGAGCAGTTCTTC	CASSEDAGGAREQFF
NA	TRBV5-6	NA	TRBJ1-3	TGTGCCAGCAGCTTGGCGGGGGACTCTGGAAACACCATATATTTT	CASSLAGDSGNTIYF
NA	TRBV2	NA	TRBJ1-3	TGTGCCAGCAGTGATCAGGTAGTCTCTGGAAACACCATATATTTT	CASSDQVVSGNTIYF
NA	TRBV3-1/TRBV3-2	NA	TRBJ1-2	TGTGCCAGCAGCCCTGCCGGGAAGCCGGACTATGGCTACACCTTC	CASSPAGKPDYGYTF
NA	TRBV5-1	NA	TRBJ2-5	TGCGCCAGCAGCTTCGGAGAGCGGGAGACCCAGTACTTC	CASSFGERETQYF
once	TRBV6-8	TRBD1	TRBJ1-3	TGTGCCAGCAGGCAAACCGGGACAGGGTCTGGAAACACCATATATTTT	CASRQTGTGSGNTIYF
NA	TRBV10-1	TRBD1	TRBJ2-3	TGCGCCAGCAGTGAAGGGACAGGGTCCGATACGCAGTATTTT	CASSEGTGSDTQYF
NA	TRBV10-3	NA	TRBJ1-2	TGTGCCATCAGGGAAGCAGGGGTGGGGGACTATGGCTACACCTTC	CAIREAGVGDYGYTF
NA	TRBV15	TRBD1	TRBJ1-1	TGTGCCACCAGCGCCTCAGGGGGCCCTGAAGCTTTCTTT	CATSASGGPEAFF
NA	TRBV7-6	NA	TRBJ1-1	TGTGCCAGCAGCTTAGCCGGGGCCAGTGCGCGGGGCGAAAACACTGAAGCTTTCTTT	CASSLAGASARGENTEAFF
NA	TRBV30	TRBD1	TRBJ1-2	TGTGCCTGGAGTGTGGGACAGGACCGCTATGGCTACACCTTC	CAWSVGQDRYGYTF
NA	TRBV19	TRBD2	TRBJ2-3	TGTGCCAGTAGTAAAGGACTAGCGGGCACCACAGATACGCAGTATTTT	CASSKGLAGTTDTQYF
NA	TRBV7-9	NA	TRBJ1-1	TGTGCCAGCAGCTTAGGAGGGCTGAACACTGAAGCTTTCTTT	CASSLGGLNTEAFF
NA	TRBV11-2	NA	TRBJ1-2	TGTGCCAGCAGCTTGGGCAGTCCAATGTATGGCTACACCTTC	CASSLGSPMYGYTF
NA	TRBV7-9	NA	TRBJ2-7	TGTGCCAGCAGCTTAGTGGGGGACACCTACGAGCAGTACTTC	CASSLVGDTYEQYF
NA	TRBV3-1/TRBV3-2	TRBD1	TRBJ1-5	TGTGCCAGCAGCCAAAATCTGGGACAGAATCAGCCCCAGCATTTT	CASSQNLGQNQPQHF
NA	TRBV3-1/TRBV3-2	NA	TRBJ2-1	TGTGCCAGCAGCCAAAGAAAGGGGGTTCTGGAGCAGTTCTTC	CASSQRKGVLEQFF
NA	TRBV6-5	NA	TRBJ2-2	TGTGCCAGCAGTTTAGATGTCGGGGAGCTGTTTTTT	CASSLDVGELFF
once	TRBV5-5	NA	TRBJ1-3	TGTGCCAGCAGCTTCTACCAACAGGGCCTCTCTGGAAACACCATATATTTT	CASSFYQQGLSGNTIYF
NA	TRBV4-2	TRBD2	TRBJ2-7	TGTGCCAGCAGCCAAGAGAGCGGGGGACCCTCCTACGAGCAGTACTTC	CASSQESGGPSYEQYF
NA	TRBV5-4	TRBD2	TRBJ2-1	TGTGCCAGCAGCTCCGGGGGTAGCGGGGGGGCGTTCCCATACAATGAGCAGTTCTTC	CASSSGGSGGAFPYNEQFF
NA	TRBV5-1	NA	TRBJ2-3	TGCGCCAGCAGCTTGGATGCCCAAGGAGGCACAGATACGCAGTATTTT	CASSLDAQGGTDTQYF
NA	TRBV6-2/TRBV6-3	NA	TRBJ1-4	TGTGCCAGCAGCTCTCCGACAGGTGGTGAAAAACTGTTTTTT	CASSSPTGGEKLFF
NA	TRBV27	NA	TRBJ1-5	TGTGCCAGCAGCGCCGTGGGAGGGGCCCTTTACAATCAGCCCCAGCATTTT	CASSAVGGALYNQPQHF
NA	TRBV9	TRBD1	TRBJ2-7	TGTGCCAGCAGCCCAGGGACAGGGGCTTACGAGCAGTACTTC	CASSPGTGAYEQYF
NA	TRBV5-1	TRBD1	TRBJ2-7	TGCGCCAGCAGCCAGACAGGGGCCTACGAGCAGTACTTC	CASSQTGAYEQYF
NA	TRBV28	TRBD1	TRBJ2-6	TGTGCCAGCACTTCCCCAGGGGGATACTCTGGGGCCAACGTCCTGACTTTC	CASTSPGGYSGANVLTF
few	TRBV7-8	NA	TRBJ1-6	TGTGCCAGCAATACGGACTTGGGTGTTAATTCACCCCTCCACTTT	CASNTDLGVNSPLHF
NA	TRBV5-4	NA	TRBJ1-2	TGTGCCAGCAGCTTAAGAGGGTACTATGGCTACACCTTC	CASSLRGYYGYTF
once	TRBV30	NA	TRBJ1-2	TGTGCCTGGATCGCGGGGGACGGCTTAGCTAACTATGGCTACACCTTC	CAWIAGDGLANYGYTF
NA	TRBV12-3/TRBV12-4	NA	TRBJ1-1	TGTGCCAGCAGTTTATGGGGGGACACTGAAGCTTTCTTT	CASSLWGDTEAFF
NA	TRBV7-2	TRBD1	TRBJ2-7	TGTGCCAGCAGCTTAAGGGACAGTGGTTACGAGCAGTACTTC	CASSLRDSGYEQYF
NA	TRBV6-6	TRBD1	TRBJ1-1	TGTGCCAGCACGTGGACAGGGGGCGATTACGCTGAAGCTTTCTTT	CASTWTGGDYAEAFF
NA	TRBV5-6	TRBD1	TRBJ2-7	TGTGCCAGCAGCTTTGGGGGACAGGGTCACGAGCAGTACTTC	CASSFGGQGHEQYF
NA	TRBV27	NA	TRBJ2-3	TGTGCCAGCAGTTTACAAGGACAGAGCACAGATACGCAGTATTTT	CASSLQGQSTDTQYF